The 10 T cell receptor beta chains given below trace back to one sample, sequenced in a study of T cells after yellow fever vaccination. Via MiXCR, TCRdb re-called the 5' RACE reads, giving one row per CDR3 protein. This sample yields some 300,000 distinct CDR3 sequences, of which 8.7% are seen a single time; about 3.7% belongs to the top ten. The specimen comprised CD4+ T cells sorted from PBMCs, sampled 5 days after the yellow fever booster vaccination. The origin of the receptors is a man aged 18 to 30 who received the YFV17D yellow fever vaccine.

The chain recombines TRBV19 with TRBJ1-2, with 8 bases aligning to TRBD1. This CDR3 has 14 amino acids. Germline CDR1 LNHDA, CDR2 SQIVND (reference sequence). V shed 4 bases, J shed 4 bases, and the junction held 5 bases outside the gene matches. The CDR3 reads CASSRQGTSYGYTF. DNA of the CDR3: TGTGCCAGTAGTAGACAGGGGACAAGCTATGGCTACACCTTC. The entire variable domain, with the rest obtained from reference TRBV19 and TRBJ1-2, is as follows: DGGITQSPKYLFRKEGQNVTLSCEQNLNHDAMYWYRQDPGQGLRLIYYSQIVNDFQKGDIAEGYSVSREKKESFPLTVTSAQKNPTAFYLCASSRQGTSYGYTFGSGTRLTVV.

The chain employs TRBV20-1 and TRBJ2-7; 8 positions agree with TRBD1. This CDR3 is built from 14 residues. Per the germline V gene, CDR1 is DFQATT and CDR2 is SNEGSKA (reference sequence). With V trimmed by 6 bases and J by 0 bases, 7 bases remained unmatched. CDR3 sequence (DNA): TGCAGTGCCCCCAGGGGGCGCGACTCCTACGAGCAGTACGTC. Its protein product is CSAPRGRDSYEQYV.

The gene calls are TRBV7-2 and TRBJ1-1; D ambiguous. V lost 5 bases and J lost 9, with 16 bases in between. Looked up from germline, CDR1 is SGHTA and CDR2 is FQGNSA. There are 13 residues in the CDR3. The CDR3 region is CASSPRTARQAFF. As DNA, the CDR3 is TGTGCCAGCAGCCCCCGGACGGCGCGCCAAGCTTTCTTT.

This clonotype was seen more than once but under ten times. The rearrangement joins TRBV20-1 to TRBJ1-1, with TRBD1 as a possible D gene (6 bases). V was pared by 1 base and J by 1 base, with 16 bases between. Germline V gene data show CDR1 as DFQATT and CDR2 as SNEGSKA (reference sequence). The CDR3 consists of 16 residues. CDR3 DNA sequence: TGCAGTGCTAGAGGGTATAGGGGGGCGACGAACACTGAAGCTTTCTTT. This codes for CSARGYRGATNTEAFF.

The genes are TRBV3-1 and TRBJ1-1; unclear D gene. The CDR3 totals 16 residues. Germline V gene sequence: CDR1 LGHDT, CDR2 YNNKEL (reference sequence). Trimming removed 0 bases at V and 4 bases at J, with 15 bases between. The CDR3 spells CASSQESGQTFTEAFF. The CDR3 DNA follows: TGTGCCAGCAGCCAAGAATCCGGGCAGACATTCACTGAAGCTTTCTTT.

This clonotype was counted ten times or more. The rearrangement joins TRBV4-2 to TRBJ2-5, with 7 bases aligning to TRBD2. The germline CDR1 and CDR2 sequences are LGHNA and YNFKEQ. This CDR3 comprises 16 residues. V lost 1 base, J lost 2 bases, and 7 bases stayed unmatched. In nucleotides, the CDR3 is TGTGCCAGCAGCCAAGGTCGGCGGGGGATGCAAGAGACCCAGTACTTC. Residues: CASSQGRRGMQETQYF.

The V gene is TRBV3-1, the J gene TRBJ2-7; 9 nucleotides align to TRBD1. Germline CDR1 reads LGHDT; CDR2 reads YNNKEL (reference sequence). V trimming: 4 bases; J trimming: 4 bases; junction bases outside the gene matches: 5. The CDR3 totals 14 residues. CDR3 sequence (DNA): TGTGCCAGCAGCCCCGGGACAGGGATTTACGAGCAGTACGTC. It encodes CASSPGTGIYEQYV.

A note on this clonotype: Germline and junction disagree at one end, which may indicate a read error. V is TRBV4-1 and J is TRBJ2-3; the D gene is possibly TRBD1 (5 bases). Germline values: CDR1 MGHRA, CDR2 YSYEKL. This CDR3 has 14 amino acids. CDR3 DNA: TGCGCCAGCAGCGCCAGGGCCGTAGCAGATACGAAGTATTTT. The encoded protein is CASSARAVADTKYF.

This chain uses TRBV4-1 with TRBJ2-2, with D unclear. CDR3 length: 15 residues. V was trimmed by 0 bases and J by 0 bases, leaving 5 bases between them. The germline V gene encodes CDR1 MGHRA and CDR2 YSYEKL. The CDR3 DNA reads TGCGCCAGCAGCCAAGAGGCCACGAACACCGGGGAGCTGTTTTTT. It codes for CASSQEATNTGELFF.

This clonotype was seen more than once but under ten times. The rearrangement links TRBV20-1 to TRBJ2-6; D remains ambiguous. The CDR3 loop spans 13 amino acids. V shed 0 bases and J shed 6 bases, with 6 bases lying between them. Looked up from germline, CDR1 is DFQATT and CDR2 is SNEGSKA (reference sequence). CDR3 bases: TGCAGTGCTAGAGATACCCAGGCCAACGTCCTGACTTTC. As protein: CSARDTQANVLTF.